What follows are 21 T cell receptor beta chains derived from one specimen sequenced in a study of identical twins. TCRdb fed the 5' RACE reads into MiXCR, producing one record per CDR3 protein. The profile shows 450,000 to 650,000 distinct CDR3 sequences, over 12% of them singletons. These data were also filed under a second study, of yellow fever vaccine responses in identical twins.

The sample was CD4+ T cells sorted from blood. Every receptor here comes from a young woman in good health.

A few counts support this clonotype. The rearrangement joins TRBV11-2 to TRBJ1-4, with 8 bases matching TRBD1. This CDR3 region has 13 residues. The junction had 1 base not matched to a gene; V was cut back by 2 bases and J by 8 bases. Germline-derived CDR1 and CDR2 are SGHAT and FQNNGV. CDR3 DNA: TGTGCCAGCAGCTTAAGGGACAGGGAAAAACTGTTTTTT. As protein: CASSLRDREKLFF.

This clonotype was detected a few times. J is TRBJ2-5 and V is TRBV20-1; the D call may be TRBD1 or TRBD2 (5 bases each). The CDR3 length is 13 residues. The germline V gene has CDR1 DFQATT and CDR2 SNEGSKA (reference sequence). V was clipped by 5 bases and J by 3 bases, with 13 bases between them. The CDR3 spells CSAPGTDKETQYF. The CDR3 DNA reads TGCAGTGCTCCCGGGACGGATAAAGAGACCCAGTACTTC.

This clonotype turned up a few times. The chain recombines TRBV15 with TRBJ2-3, with 10 bases matching TRBD2. V shed 1 base and J 4 bases; nucleotides not matched to a gene: 2. CDR3 length equals 15 residues. Germline values: CDR1 LNHNV, CDR2 YYDKDF (reference sequence). In nucleotides, the CDR3 is TGTGCCACCAGCAGAGGGACTAGCGGCGCAGATACGCAGTATTTT. Translating it yields CATSRGTSGADTQYF.

This clonotype appeared a few times. The chain couples TRBV27 to TRBJ2-3, with 7 bases fitting TRBD2. CDR1 is MNHEY and CDR2 is SMNVEV in the germline V gene (reference sequence). This CDR3 is 16 amino acids long. The V gene end was trimmed by 6 bases and the J gene end by 0 bases; junction bases not matched to a gene: 9. The DNA for the CDR3 is TGTGCCAGCAGCACCGGGACTACTCTTAGCACAGATACGCAGTATTTT. Protein sequence: CASSTGTTLSTDTQYF.

The table lists this clonotype with a few counts. In DNA, the CDR3 is TGTGCCAGCAGCCCCAGTCTGACAGGGAGGGATGGCTACACCTTC. It encodes CASSPSLTGRDGYTF. The gene calls are TRBV12-3 or TRBV12-4 and TRBJ1-2, with 7 bases lining up with TRBD1. Trimming at V came to 6 bases and at J to 6 bases, leaving 13 bases not matched to a gene. The CDR3 extends over 15 amino acids.

The chain uses TRBV24-1 and TRBJ2-1, with 7 positions matching TRBD2. V lost 3 bases and J lost 5; bases outside the gene matches: 12. The CDR3 is 17 residues long. CDR1 and CDR2 (germline): KGHDR, SFDVKD. CDR3 in amino acids: CATSDPTGLPRNNEQFF. Written as DNA, the CDR3 is TGTGCCACCAGTGATCCGACGGGACTACCACGAAACAATGAGCAGTTCTTC.

This clonotype was counted only a few times. The CDR3 nucleotides are TGCGCCAGCAGCTGGCAAGGGGGGCGCAATGAGCAGTTCTTC. Its translation is CASSWQGGRNEQFF. The chain is built from TRBV5-1 and TRBJ2-1; possibly TRBD1 or TRBD2 for D (6 bases each). There are 14 residues in the CDR3. Germline CDR1 SGHRS, CDR2 YFSETQ. V gave up 3 bases and J gave up 6 bases, with 13 bases separating them.

The chain joins TRBV4-1 to TRBJ2-5; 12 bases agree with TRBD2. The V segment lost 1 base and the J segment 5 bases; nucleotides outside the gene matches: 2. This CDR3 comprises 15 residues. Germline CDR1 and CDR2: MGHRA and YSYEKL. CDR3 amino acids: CASSQVGLAGETQYF. CDR3 DNA sequence: TGCGCCAGCAGCCAAGTCGGACTAGCGGGGGAGACCCAGTACTTC.

The chain combines TRBV11-3 with TRBJ1-4; weak D call: TRBD1 (6 bases). The CDR3 has 15 residues. CDR1 SGHNT and CDR2 YENEEA come from the germline V gene. Trimming pared 1 base from V and 5 bases from J, leaving 11 bases between. The CDR3 sequence is CASSLASGVNEKLFF. The CDR3 nucleotides are TGTGCCAGCAGCTTAGCATCAGGGGTGAATGAAAAACTGTTTTTT.

This clonotype was found many times. V gene TRBV29-1 combines with J gene TRBJ2-5; D is uncertain. The CDR3 runs to 10 residues. With 5 bases removed from V and 3 bases from J, the gap between germline ends came to 4 bases. Germline V gene data show CDR1 as SQVTM and CDR2 as ANQGSEA. For the CDR3, the DNA is TGCAGCGTTAAAAAAGAGACCCAGTACTTC. As protein: CSVKKETQYF.

This clonotype was seen a handful of times. The chain recombines TRBV6-2 or TRBV6-3 with TRBJ2-3; D uncertain. Deletions cut 7 bases from V and 6 bases from J, with 20 bases between. Germline V lookup: CDR1 MNHEY, CDR2 SVGEGT. The CDR3 extends over 15 amino acids. The CDR3 loop reads CASTPSAYRWDTQYF. The CDR3 DNA follows: TGTGCCAGCACCCCTTCGGCTTACCGTTGGGATACGCAGTATTTT.

The sample holds a few counts of this clonotype. V usage is TRBV20-1 and J usage is TRBJ2-1; D might be TRBD2 (6 bases). The CDR3 extends over 13 amino acids. Germline V CDR1 and CDR2: DFQATT, SNEGSKA (reference sequence). Trimming removed 3 bases from V and 10 bases from J, with 16 bases in between. CDR3 sequence (DNA): TGCAGTGCTAGCGGGCGGGGCAAGGGGGAGCAGTTCTTC. It encodes CSASGRGKGEQFF.

In this sample, this clonotype turned up many times. V and J are TRBV5-1 and TRBJ2-3, with D possibly being TRBD2 (6 bases). The germline V and J ends were trimmed by 3 bases and 2 bases, with 10 bases remaining between them. This CDR3 region has 14 residues. The germline V gene encodes CDR1 SGHRS and CDR2 YFSETQ. As DNA, the CDR3 is TGCGCCAGCAGCTCCGGGAGCCTCACAGATACGCAGTATTTT. Protein product: CASSSGSLTDTQYF.

V usage is TRBV20-1 and J usage is TRBJ2-7; D is unresolved. This CDR3 region has 13 residues. V lost 3 bases to trimming and J lost 9 bases, with 18 bases between them. Per the germline V gene, CDR1 is DFQATT and CDR2 is SNEGSKA (reference sequence). CDR3 residues: CSASPPGQTGQYV. As DNA, the CDR3 is TGCAGTGCTAGTCCCCCGGGCCAAACCGGGCAGTACGTC.

This chain links TRBV5-1 with TRBJ1-1; a possible D gene is TRBD1 (5 bases). CDR1 is SGHRS and CDR2 is YFSETQ in the germline V gene. This CDR3 is built from 14 residues. Trimming removed 4 bases from V and 0 bases from J, with 10 bases in between. The CDR3 bases are TGCGCCAGCAGCGATCGGGGCGTGAACACTGAAGCTTTCTTT. It is translated as CASSDRGVNTEAFF.

The rearrangement joins TRBV7-8 to TRBJ2-2, with D perhaps matching TRBD1 or TRBD2 (5 bases each). Looked up from germline, CDR1 is SGHVS and CDR2 is FQNEAQ. Trimming removed 7 bases at V and 0 bases at J, with 12 bases between. This CDR3 has 15 residues. The CDR3 protein is CASTLRGPNTGELFF. The DNA for the CDR3 is TGTGCCAGCACCCTAAGGGGACCGAACACCGGGGAGCTGTTTTTT.

The table lists this clonotype with a few counts. The rearrangement uses TRBV11-1 and TRBJ2-2, with D possibly matching TRBD2 (6 bases). Germline lookup yields CDR1 SGHAT and CDR2 FQDESV (reference sequence). V dropped 6 bases and J dropped 2 bases, with 16 bases sitting between them. There are 16 residues in the CDR3. In DNA, the CDR3 is TGTGCCAGCAGGTTCACCGGGACTTCTAACACCGGGGAGCTGTTTTTT. Amino acid sequence: CASRFTGTSNTGELFF.

This clonotype was counted between two and nine times. J is TRBJ2-7 and V is TRBV6-1; D assignment may be TRBD1 or TRBD2 (5 bases each). V was shortened by 6 bases and J by 2 bases, with 11 bases between the two germline ends. This CDR3 contains 13 residues. Germline-derived CDR1 and CDR2 are MNHNS and SASEGT. In DNA form, the CDR3 reads TGTGCCAGCAGGTTTGAGGGGACCTACGAGCAGTACGTC. As protein: CASRFEGTYEQYV.

The chain carries TRBV19 and TRBJ2-7; TRBD1 matches 8 bases. V trimming: 4 bases; J trimming: 6 bases; junction bases outside the gene matches: 17. The CDR3 is 17 amino acids. Per germline, CDR1 LNHDA and CDR2 SQIVND (reference sequence). CDR3 region: CASSTSKTGDLIAEQYF. The CDR3 nucleotides are TGTGCCAGTAGTACCTCGAAGACAGGGGATCTAATCGCCGAGCAGTACTTC.

V and J are TRBV12-3 or TRBV12-4 and TRBJ2-6; 7 bases map to TRBD1. CDR3 size: 15 residues. Germline trimming cut 6 bases from V and 2 bases from J; bases unmatched to any gene: 4. The CDR3 region is CASSRTGPGANVLTF. The CDR3 coding sequence is TGTGCCAGCAGCCGGACAGGACCTGGGGCCAACGTCCTGACTTTC.

This clonotype was counted many times. The genes are TRBV20-1 and TRBJ2-3; TRBD2 is a possible D gene (6 bases). The CDR3 runs 14 residues. Germline CDR1 is DFQATT and CDR2 is SNEGSKA (reference sequence). V dropped 1 base and J dropped 1 base, with 9 bases sitting between them. This CDR3 reads CSARGGLRTDTQYF. CDR3 sequence (DNA): TGCAGTGCTAGAGGGGGACTCCGCACAGATACGCAGTATTTT.